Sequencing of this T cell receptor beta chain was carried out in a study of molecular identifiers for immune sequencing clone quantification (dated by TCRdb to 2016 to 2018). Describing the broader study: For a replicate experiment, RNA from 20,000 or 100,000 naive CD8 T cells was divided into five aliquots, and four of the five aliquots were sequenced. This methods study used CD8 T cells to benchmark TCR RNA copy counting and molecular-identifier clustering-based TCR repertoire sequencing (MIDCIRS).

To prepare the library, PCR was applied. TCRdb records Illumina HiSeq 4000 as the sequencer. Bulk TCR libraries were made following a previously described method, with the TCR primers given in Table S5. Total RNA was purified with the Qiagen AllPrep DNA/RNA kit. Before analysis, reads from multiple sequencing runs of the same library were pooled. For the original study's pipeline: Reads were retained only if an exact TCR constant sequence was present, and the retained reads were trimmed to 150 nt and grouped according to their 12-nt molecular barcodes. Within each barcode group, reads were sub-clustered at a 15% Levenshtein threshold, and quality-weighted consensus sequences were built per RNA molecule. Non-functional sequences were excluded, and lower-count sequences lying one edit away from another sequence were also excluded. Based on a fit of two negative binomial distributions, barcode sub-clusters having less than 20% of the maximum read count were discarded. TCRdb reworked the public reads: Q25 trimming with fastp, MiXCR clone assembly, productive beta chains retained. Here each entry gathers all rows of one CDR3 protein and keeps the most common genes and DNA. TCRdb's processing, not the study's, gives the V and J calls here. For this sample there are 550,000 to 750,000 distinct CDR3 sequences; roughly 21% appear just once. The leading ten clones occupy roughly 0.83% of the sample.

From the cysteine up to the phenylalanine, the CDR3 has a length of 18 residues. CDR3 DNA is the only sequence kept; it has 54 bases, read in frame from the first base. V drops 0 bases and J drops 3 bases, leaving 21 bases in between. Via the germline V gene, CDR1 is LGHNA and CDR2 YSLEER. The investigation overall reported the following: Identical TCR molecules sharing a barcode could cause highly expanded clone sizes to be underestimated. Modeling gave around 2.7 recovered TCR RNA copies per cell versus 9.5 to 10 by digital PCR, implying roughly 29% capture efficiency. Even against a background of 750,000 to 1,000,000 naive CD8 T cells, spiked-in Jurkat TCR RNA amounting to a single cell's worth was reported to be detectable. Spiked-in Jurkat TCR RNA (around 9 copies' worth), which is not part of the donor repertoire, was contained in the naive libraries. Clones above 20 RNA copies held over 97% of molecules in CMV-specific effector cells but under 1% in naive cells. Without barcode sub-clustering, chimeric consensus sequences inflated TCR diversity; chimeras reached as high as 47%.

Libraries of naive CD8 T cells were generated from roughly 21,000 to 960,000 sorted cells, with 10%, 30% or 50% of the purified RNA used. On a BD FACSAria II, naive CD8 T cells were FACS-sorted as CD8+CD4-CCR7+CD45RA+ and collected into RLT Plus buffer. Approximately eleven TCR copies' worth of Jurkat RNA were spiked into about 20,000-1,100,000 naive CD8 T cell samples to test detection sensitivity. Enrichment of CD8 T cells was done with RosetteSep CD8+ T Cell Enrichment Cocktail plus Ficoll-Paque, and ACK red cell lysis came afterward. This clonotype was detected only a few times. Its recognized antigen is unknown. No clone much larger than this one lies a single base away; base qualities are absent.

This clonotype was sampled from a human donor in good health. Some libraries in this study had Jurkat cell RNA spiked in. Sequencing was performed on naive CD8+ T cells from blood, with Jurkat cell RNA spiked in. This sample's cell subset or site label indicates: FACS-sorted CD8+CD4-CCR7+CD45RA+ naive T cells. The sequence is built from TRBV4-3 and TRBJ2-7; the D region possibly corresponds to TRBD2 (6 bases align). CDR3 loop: CASSQDLVGREYIYEQYF. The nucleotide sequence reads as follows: TGCGCCAGCAGCCAAGATTTAGTCGGGAGAGAATACATCTACGAGCAGTACTTC.